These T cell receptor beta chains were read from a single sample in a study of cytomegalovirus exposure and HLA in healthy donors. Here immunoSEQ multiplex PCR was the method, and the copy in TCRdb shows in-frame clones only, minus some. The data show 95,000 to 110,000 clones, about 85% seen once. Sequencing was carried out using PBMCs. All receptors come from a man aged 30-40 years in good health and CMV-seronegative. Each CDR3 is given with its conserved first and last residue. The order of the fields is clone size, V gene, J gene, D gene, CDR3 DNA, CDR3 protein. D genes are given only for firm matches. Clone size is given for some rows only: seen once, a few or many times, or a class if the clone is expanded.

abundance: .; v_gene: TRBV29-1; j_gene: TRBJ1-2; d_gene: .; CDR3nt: TGCAGCGTCTCTCGGAGGGATGGCTACACCTTC; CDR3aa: CSVSRRDGYTF
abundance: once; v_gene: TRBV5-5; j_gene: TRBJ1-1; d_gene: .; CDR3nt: TGTGCCAGCAGACACGACTTGAACACTGAAGCTTTCTTT; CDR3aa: CASRHDLNTEAFF
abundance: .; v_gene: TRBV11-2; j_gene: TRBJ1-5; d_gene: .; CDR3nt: TGTGCCAGCAGCTGGGGAGGGAGCCAGCCCCAGCATTTT; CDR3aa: CASSWGGSQPQHF
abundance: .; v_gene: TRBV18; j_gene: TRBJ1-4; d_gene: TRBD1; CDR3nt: TGTGCCAGCTCACCAAAGACAGGGCAAAAACTGTTTTTT; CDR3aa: CASSPKTGQKLFF
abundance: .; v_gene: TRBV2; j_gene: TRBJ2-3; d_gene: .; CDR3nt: TGTGCCAGCCTAATGCGCGGGGGCACAGATACGCAGTATTTT; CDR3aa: CASLMRGGTDTQYF
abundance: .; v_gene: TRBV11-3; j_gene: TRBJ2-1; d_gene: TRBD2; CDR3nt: TGTGCCAGCAGCCGACGACCGGGACTAGCGGGGGATGAGCAGTTCTTC; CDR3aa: CASSRRPGLAGDEQFF
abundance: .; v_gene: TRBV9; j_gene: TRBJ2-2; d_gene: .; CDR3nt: TGTGCCAGCAGCCCCGAGGGTAGCGCCGGGGAGCTGTTTTTT; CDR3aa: CASSPEGSAGELFF
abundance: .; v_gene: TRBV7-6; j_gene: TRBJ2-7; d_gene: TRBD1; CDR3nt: TGTGCCAGCAGCTTAGGGGTGGACAGGGGGTACGAGCAGTACTTC; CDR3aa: CASSLGVDRGYEQYF
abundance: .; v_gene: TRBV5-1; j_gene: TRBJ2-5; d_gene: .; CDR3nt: TGCGCCAGCACCCCCACGGGGGGCGCCGGGGAGACCCAGTACTTC; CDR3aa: CASTPTGGAGETQYF
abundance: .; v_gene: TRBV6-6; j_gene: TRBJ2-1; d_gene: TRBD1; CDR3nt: TGTGCCAGCACGGGACAGGTACAAGTTAATGAGCAGTTCTTC; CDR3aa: CASTGQVQVNEQFF
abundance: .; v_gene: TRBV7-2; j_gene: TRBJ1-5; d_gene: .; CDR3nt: TGTGCCAGCAGCCGACAGGTAACTTCGAATGGCAATCAGCCCCAGCATTTT; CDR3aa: CASSRQVTSNGNQPQHF
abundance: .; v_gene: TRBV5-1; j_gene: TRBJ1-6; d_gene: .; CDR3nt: TGCGCCAGCAGCTTATTCGAGAATTCACCCCTCCACTTT; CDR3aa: CASSLFENSPLHF